The 26 T cell receptor beta chains listed next were all sequenced from one sample in a study of shared clonotypes between healthy human individuals. CD45RO-negative, CCR7-positively selected cells formed the naive CD8 fraction, excluding terminally differentiated effector memory CD45RA+ cells. Profiled with immunoSEQ multiplex PCR; TCRdb holds only in-frame clones, not every one. The sample records about 2 million clones, over 85% being singletons. Sequencing was carried out using naive CD8+ T cells sorted from blood. These receptors were collected from a man younger than 35 in good health.

The chain is built from TRBV23-1 and TRBJ1-2; D call uncertain. TRBV23-1 counts as an open reading frame of uncertain function. The ends were cut back, 1 base at V and 10 bases at J, with 7 bases in the middle. The CDR3 totals 11 residues. The CDR3 reads CASSQWVYYTF. As DNA, the CDR3 is TGCGCCAGCAGTCAATGGGTATACTACACCTTC.

The chain recombines TRBV9 with TRBJ2-7; 7 bases fit TRBD2. J gave up 6 bases and V 3 bases, and 9 bases lay outside the gene matches. This CDR3 has 14 amino acids. Germline CDR1 reads SGDLS; CDR2 reads YYNGEE. The CDR3 region has the DNA TGTGCCAGCAGCGCCGAAGGACTAGTTCGCGAGCAGTACTTC. It specifies CASSAEGLVREQYF.

The chain carries TRBV4-3 and TRBJ2-7; tentative D call: TRBD1 (6 bases). Germline V CDR1 and CDR2: LGHNA, YSLEER. Trimming pared 0 bases from V and 0 bases from J, leaving 9 bases between. This CDR3 region has 15 residues. The CDR3 sequence: CASSQDRGHSYEQYF. The CDR3 DNA reads as TGCGCCAGCAGCCAAGACAGGGGACACTCCTACGAGCAGTACTTC.

The gene calls are TRBV5-5 and TRBJ2-7; no firm D call. There are 14 residues in the CDR3. Looked up from germline, CDR1 is SGHKS and CDR2 is YYEKEE (reference sequence). The ends were cut back, 3 bases at V and 3 bases at J, with 13 bases in the middle. The CDR3 region is CASSYDRMLYEQYF. The DNA of the CDR3 is TGTGCCAGCAGCTACGATAGGATGCTCTACGAGCAGTACTTC.

This clone was seen a handful of times. CDR3 sequence: CASSMTGSEQFF. The CDR3 region has the DNA TGTGCCAGCAGCATGACAGGGAGTGAGCAGTTCTTC. The V call is TRBV9, the J call TRBJ2-1, with 7 bases fitting TRBD1. V lost 4 bases, J lost 9 bases, and 4 bases stayed unmatched. Looked up from germline, CDR1 is SGDLS and CDR2 is YYNGEE. This CDR3 comprises 12 residues.

Here the CDR3 reads CASSSNGGYGYTF. The DNA of the CDR3 is TGCGCCAGCAGTTCTAACGGAGGCTATGGCTACACCTTC. The chain couples TRBV4-1 to TRBJ1-2; D remains unclear. Germline values: CDR1 MGHRA, CDR2 YSYEKL. This CDR3 is built from 13 residues. V lost 6 bases to trimming and J lost 4 bases, with 12 bases between them.

This chain uses TRBV7-9 with TRBJ2-1; D unresolved. CDR3 length: 12 residues. V lost 5 bases, J lost 7 bases, and 9 bases lay in between. Germline CDR1 SEHNR, CDR2 FQNEAQ (reference sequence). CDR3 amino acids: CASSIYQNEQFF. CDR3 DNA sequence: TGTGCCAGCAGCATATACCAAAATGAGCAGTTCTTC.

V is TRBV13 and J is TRBJ2-6; 7 bases fit TRBD1. Germline assignment: CDR1 PRHDT and CDR2 FYEKMQ (reference sequence). J gave up 2 bases and V 5 bases, and 3 bases lay outside the gene matches. CDR3 length equals 15 residues. The CDR3 loop reads CASSPTGTGANVLTF. The DNA of the CDR3 is TGTGCCAGCAGCCCGACAGGGACTGGGGCCAACGTCCTGACTTTC.

A single count supports this clone. The rearrangement links TRBV7-9 to TRBJ1-6, with unresolved D. The CDR3 is 16 residues long. Germline lookup yields CDR1 SEHNR and CDR2 FQNEAQ (reference sequence). V lost 5 bases and J lost 0, with 11 bases in between. Written as DNA, the CDR3 is TGTGCCAGCAGCCCACCTCTTCCCTCCTATAATTCACCCCTCCACTTT. Protein: CASSPPLPSYNSPLHF. The full variable domain, rest sourced from reference TRBV7-9 and TRBJ1-6, is DTGVSQNPRHKITKRGQNVTFRCDPISEHNRLYWYRQTLGQGPEFLTYFQNEAQLEKSRLLSDRFSAERPKGSFSTLEIQRTEQGDSAMYLCASSPPLPSYNSPLHFGNGTRLTVT.

The rearrangement joins TRBV10-1 to TRBJ1-1; 7 bases match TRBD1. Germline assignment: CDR1 WNHNN and CDR2 SYGVQD (reference sequence). CDR3 size: 13 residues. Trimming cost V 6 bases and J 3 bases; bases outside gene matches: 4. The CDR3 nucleotides read TGCGCCAGCAGCCTGGGACAGTACACTGAAGCTTTCTTT. This sequence encodes CASSLGQYTEAFF.

The rearrangement uses TRBV5-4 and TRBJ2-7, with 13 bases identical to TRBD2. The CDR3 contains 16 residues. V shed 7 bases and J 6 bases; nucleotides not matched to a gene: 13. In germline, CDR1 is SGHNT, CDR2 YYREEE (reference sequence). The CDR3 protein is CASHPGLAGVIGEQYF. The CDR3 DNA reads TGTGCCAGCCACCCCGGACTAGCGGGAGTCATTGGCGAGCAGTACTTC.

This clone showed up just once. The gene calls are TRBV27 and TRBJ2-3; the match to TRBD2 covers 11 bases. The ends lost 7 bases at V and 2 bases at J; junction bases unmatched: 11. This CDR3 is 17 amino acids long. Germline values: CDR1 MNHEY, CDR2 SMNVEV (reference sequence). The CDR3 nucleotides are TGTGCCAGCACTACGCTAGCGGGAGGATATAACACAGATACGCAGTATTTT. This gives the protein CASTTLAGGYNTDTQYF.

This sequence joins TRBV11-2 and TRBJ2-7, with unresolved D. V was shortened by 0 bases and J by 4 bases, with 10 bases between the two germline ends. The CDR3 runs 14 residues. CDR1 and CDR2 (germline): SGHAT, FQNNGV. The CDR3 DNA follows: TGTGCCAGCAGCTTAGATAAGGGAAGATACGAGCAGTACTTC. It encodes CASSLDKGRYEQYF.

In DNA form, the CDR3 reads TGTGCCAGCAGTGACAGGACTAGCGGGAGGTGGTCAGATACGCAGTATTTT. Its protein is CASSDRTSGRWSDTQYF. This chain joins TRBV7-9 and TRBJ2-3; 14 bases match TRBD2. The J segment lost 4 bases and the V segment lost 6 bases, leaving 9 bases of the junction unmatched. This CDR3 is built from 17 residues. CDR1 and CDR2 (germline): SEHNR, FQNEAQ (reference sequence).

The V gene is TRBV5-1, the J gene TRBJ1-1, with TRBD1 identical over 8 bases. The V and J ends lost 4 bases and 1 base, in that order; junction bases with no gene match: 6. CDR1 and CDR2 from the germline V gene are SGHRS and YFSETQ. CDR3 size: 15 residues. CDR3 nucleotide sequence: TGCGCCAGCAGCCCGTGGGGGACAGGGAACACTGAAGCTTTCTTT. Translating gives CASSPWGTGNTEAFF.

The chain carries TRBV7-2 and TRBJ2-7; 8 bases match TRBD2. Germline CDR1 and CDR2: SGHTA and FQGNSA. The CDR3 contains 16 residues. V shed 5 bases and J 0 bases; nucleotides not matched to a gene: 9. DNA for the CDR3: TGTGCCAGCAGCCCCCTGCCCAGCGGGAGCTCCTACGAGCAGTACTTC. Its protein product is CASSPLPSGSSYEQYF.

This chain links TRBV27 with TRBJ2-7; D is perhaps TRBD2 (5 bases). The V end lost 3 bases, the J end lost 6 bases, and 15 bases lay between the germline ends. The germline gives CDR1 MNHEY, CDR2 SMNVEV (reference sequence). The CDR3 has 14 amino acids. In DNA form, the CDR3 reads TGTGCCAGCAGTTTTCTAGCAGCCGTTAGCGAGCAGTACTTC. This sequence encodes CASSFLAAVSEQYF.

J is TRBJ1-1 and V is TRBV12-1. TRBV12-1 is labeled a pseudogene. The CDR3 is made up of 14 amino acids. The DNA of the CDR3 is TGTGCCAGCAGCTTTTACGGGACGAACACTGAAGCTTTCTTT. Protein product: CASSFYGTNTEAFF.

Concerning this clone: Other DNA sequences of this sample code for an identical CDR3. V usage is TRBV27 and J usage is TRBJ2-7; D not certain. Germline V gene lookup returns CDR1 MNHEY and CDR2 SMNVEV (reference sequence). This CDR3 has 14 amino acids. Trimming cost V 0 bases and J 2 bases, with 8 bases left between them. The DNA of the CDR3 is TGTGCCAGCAGTTTATCGGGGTCTACCTACGAGCAGTACTTC. Protein sequence: CASSLSGSTYEQYF.

CDR3 in amino acids: CASSLDTGGFEDYEQYF. The CDR3 coding sequence is TGTGCCAGCAGTTTAGATACAGGGGGCTTCGAGGACTACGAGCAGTACTTC. The chain links TRBV28 to TRBJ2-7; 9 bases align to TRBD1. Looked up from germline, CDR1 is MDHEN and CDR2 is SYDVKM. The V segment lost 2 bases and the J segment 3 bases; nucleotides outside the gene matches: 11. The CDR3 has 17 amino acids.

This clone was seen a handful of times. The chain couples TRBV12-5 to TRBJ1-2; no firm D call. The germline CDR1 and CDR2 sequences are LGHNT and FRNRAP. Trimming removed 1 base from V and 11 bases from J, with 14 bases in between. This CDR3 contains 13 residues. CDR3 sequence reads: CASGLGHGEWYTF. The CDR3 DNA reads TGTGCTAGTGGTTTGGGACACGGTGAATGGTACACCTTC. Full variable domain (outside the CDR3, taken from reference TRBV12-5 and TRBJ1-2): DARVTQTPRHKVTEMGQEVTMRCQPILGHNTVFWYRQTMMQGLELLAYFRNRAPLDDSGMPKDRFSAEMPDATLATLKIQPSEPRDSAVYFCASGLGHGEWYTFGSGTRLTVV.

A word on this clone: The sample carries other DNA sequences with the same CDR3. The genes are TRBV27 and TRBJ2-7, with 7 bases that match TRBD1. The CDR3 has 16 amino acids. Trimming took 0 bases from V and 4 from J; bases not matched to a gene: 9. Germline V lookup: CDR1 MNHEY, CDR2 SMNVEV (reference sequence). CDR3 protein: CASSLSPGTADYEQYF. CDR3 nucleotides: TGTGCCAGCAGTTTATCTCCCGGGACAGCCGATTACGAGCAGTACTTC.

In DNA form, the CDR3 reads TGTGCCAGCAGCTTAGTTTTCAGGGGGGGATACGAGCAGTACTTC. It is translated as CASSLVFRGGYEQYF. J is TRBJ2-7 and V is TRBV7-8, with D perhaps matching TRBD1 or TRBD2 (7 bases each). The CDR3 length is 15 residues. Germline CDR1 SGHVS, CDR2 FQNEAQ. Trimming left V 1 base short and J 4 bases short, with 14 bases between.

The chain is built from TRBV11-1 and TRBJ2-5; perhaps D is TRBD1 or TRBD2 (5 bases each). This CDR3 has 14 amino acids. CDR1 and CDR2 from the germline V gene are SGHAT and FQDESV (reference sequence). Trimming shortened V by 5 bases and J by 0 bases, and 10 bases separated the two germline ends. The CDR3 nucleotides read TGTGCCAGCAGCCCCCCGGGACACCAAGAGACCCAGTACTTC. Amino acids: CASSPPGHQETQYF.

The chain combines TRBV27 with TRBJ1-2, with D unclear. The CDR3 runs 13 residues. The germline V gene encodes CDR1 MNHEY and CDR2 SMNVEV (reference sequence). The germline V and J ends were trimmed by 5 bases and 8 bases, with 15 bases remaining between them. CDR3 amino acids: CASSPTVIGGYTF. The CDR3 nucleotides read TGTGCCAGCAGTCCCACGGTCATTGGGGGCTACACCTTC.

This sequence joins TRBV7-9 and TRBJ2-5; D tentatively fits TRBD1 or TRBD2 (5 bases each). The CDR3 length is 13 residues. Looked up from germline, CDR1 is SEHNR and CDR2 is FQNEAQ (reference sequence). CDR3 sequence reads: CAVRDVEQETQYF. The DNA for the CDR3 is TGTGCTGTCCGGGACGTCGAACAAGAGACCCAGTACTTC.